These 2 T cell receptor beta chains were all obtained from the same sample, sequenced in a study of blood T cell repertoires in COVID-19. Sequenced by immunoSEQ multiplex PCR; TCRdb stores in-frame clones only, minus some. The sample carries 250,000 to 300,000 clones, roughly 90% recorded once. Sample: PBMCs or T cells enriched from blood (not recorded which). The receptors were gathered from a woman aged 55-69 years who had recovered from COVID-19.

V gene TRBV3-1 (or the pseudogene TRBV3-2) combines with J gene TRBJ1-6; D remains ambiguous. CDR3 length: 15 residues. Germline V gene lookup returns CDR1 LGHDT and CDR2 YNNKEL (reference sequence). V lost 5 bases to trimming and J lost 3 bases, with 11 bases between them. The CDR3 loop is CASSSGGGYNSPLHF. In DNA, the CDR3 is TGTGCCAGCAGCTCAGGAGGAGGCTATAATTCACCCCTCCACTTT.

This chain links TRBV12-3 or TRBV12-4 with TRBJ1-2; no reliable D call. V lost 7 bases, J lost 8 bases, and 17 bases lay in between. The CDR3 is 13 amino acids. This CDR3 reads CASTSEGWYGYTF. The CDR3 coding sequence is TGTGCCAGCACCTCGGAGGGTTGGTACGGCTACACCTTC.